This T cell receptor beta chain was documented in a study of blood T cell repertoires in COVID-19. Individuals drawn from approximately 22 US areas were roughly 18 to 89 years old. Sequencing was performed with immunoSEQ multiplex PCR; in TCRdb, only in-frame clones are kept and a portion is missing. The sample carries approximately 500,000 clones, around 89% recorded once. The sample was PBMCs or T cells enriched from blood (not recorded which). The clonotype comes from a woman in her forties who had recovered from COVID-19.

CDR3 DNA sequence: TGTGCCAGCAGCTTTTCTAGCGGAGGGGCCAAAAACATTCAGTACTTC. Encoded protein: CASSFSSGGAKNIQYF. V usage is TRBV5-4 and J usage is TRBJ2-4; TRBD2 matches 7 bases. V was pared by 2 bases and J by 1 base, with 6 bases of the junction left unmatched. CDR3 length equals 16 residues. From germline, CDR1 is SGHNT and CDR2 YYREEE (reference sequence).